The rows below give T cell receptor beta chains drawn from one sample of a study of cytomegalovirus exposure and HLA in healthy donors. Sequencing used immunoSEQ multiplex PCR; TCRdb keeps in-frame clones, though not all of them. The sample consists of about 63,000 clones, 70% to 90% of them appearing once. Sequencing used PBMCs. These receptors were collected from a woman aged 18-30 years in good health and CMV-seronegative. Each CDR3 is given with its conserved first and last residue. D genes are given only for firm matches. Not all rows give a size; the values are once, few, many and, for expanded clones, a class.

V	size	J	D	DNA	CDR3
TRBV2	NA	TRBJ2-1	NA	TGTGCCAGCAGTGGGGAGGTAGATGAGCAGTTCTTC	CASSGEVDEQFF
TRBV7-8	NA	TRBJ2-3	TRBD1	TGTGCCAGCAGCGACGACAGGGTTACCACAGATACGCAGTATTTT	CASSDDRVTTDTQYF
TRBV9	NA	TRBJ2-5	NA	TGTGCCAGCAGCGTAGGAGATAGCTTAAAGACCCAGTACTTC	CASSVGDSLKTQYF
TRBV5-1	NA	TRBJ1-1	TRBD1	TGCGCCAGCAGCAGGGACAGCTTAGTCATGAACACTGAAGCTTTCTTT	CASSRDSLVMNTEAFF
TRBV7-8	once	TRBJ2-5	NA	TGTGCCAGCAGCCGTGGACATACCCAAGAGACCCAGTACTTC	CASSRGHTQETQYF
TRBV19	NA	TRBJ1-5	NA	TGTGCCAGTAGTATCGTGAAGGGGTCCAATCAGCCCCAGCATTTT	CASSIVKGSNQPQHF
TRBV2	NA	TRBJ2-2	TRBD1	TGTGCCAGCAGGCCAGGGACAGGGACCGGGGAGCTGTTTTTT	CASRPGTGTGELFF
TRBV7-8	NA	TRBJ2-7	TRBD1	TGTGCCAGCAGCTTCGACAGGGGCGGCTACGAGCAGTACTTC	CASSFDRGGYEQYF
TRBV6-4	NA	TRBJ2-2	TRBD2	TGTGCCAGCAGTGACGGACCAGCGGGGGGGTCGGCCGGGGAGCTGTTTTTT	CASSDGPAGGSAGELFF
TRBV9	NA	TRBJ2-7	TRBD2	TGTGCCAGCAGCGTAGGGGGGACTAGCGGTTACGAGCAGTACTTC	CASSVGGTSGYEQYF
TRBV14	NA	TRBJ1-2	NA	TGTGCCAGCAGCCAATTCCCAAACTATGGCTACACCTTC	CASSQFPNYGYTF
TRBV7-2	NA	TRBJ1-1	NA	TGTGCCAGCACCCTAGCCCGTGGCGGGGGGTTTGGCACTGAAGCTTTCTTT	CASTLARGGGFGTEAFF
TRBV7-8	NA	TRBJ2-5	TRBD2	TGTGCCAGCAGCTGGACTAGCGGGAGAGGAGAGACCCAGTACTTC	CASSWTSGRGETQYF
TRBV5-4	once	TRBJ1-2	NA	TGTGCCAGCAGCCCCGACAGCAACTATGGCTACACCTTC	CASSPDSNYGYTF
TRBV7-9	NA	TRBJ1-2	NA	TGTGCCAGCAGTTTAGACACGCACTATGGCTACACCTTC	CASSLDTHYGYTF
TRBV5-6	NA	TRBJ2-5	TRBD1	TGTGCCAGCAGCTTGGTCGGGACAGGAAAAGAGACCCAGTACTTC	CASSLVGTGKETQYF
TRBV5-1	once	TRBJ2-1	TRBD2	TGCGCCAGCAGCCCCGGGACTAGCGGCCATAGCTCCTACAATGAGCAGTTCTTC	CASSPGTSGHSSYNEQFF
TRBV11-2	NA	TRBJ2-1	TRBD2	TGTGCCAGCAGCTCGGGACTAGCGGGAAATGAGCAGTTCTTC	CASSSGLAGNEQFF
TRBV11-3	NA	TRBJ2-3	TRBD1	TGTGCCAGCAGCGGAGGGACAGGGGGGGATACGCAGTATTTT	CASSGGTGGDTQYF
TRBV7-9	NA	TRBJ2-7	TRBD1	TGTGCCAGCAGCCTCGACAGGGGGTTAAACGAGCAGTACTTC	CASSLDRGLNEQYF
TRBV6-5	NA	TRBJ1-2	TRBD1	TGTGCCAGCAGGGATTTACAGGGGAACTATGGCTACACCTTC	CASRDLQGNYGYTF
TRBV27	NA	TRBJ1-5	NA	TGTGCCAGCAGCTGGTCCGGGGGTTCTCAGCCCCAGCATTTT	CASSWSGGSQPQHF
TRBV10-3	NA	TRBJ2-3	TRBD2	TGTGCCATCAGTGAGTCGCCTAGCGGGGGTACGCAGTATTTT	CAISESPSGGTQYF
TRBV10-1	NA	TRBJ1-5	NA	TGCGCCAGCAGTGATTCTCGTGGAGATAGCAATCAGCCCCAGCATTTT	CASSDSRGDSNQPQHF
TRBV30	NA	TRBJ2-3	TRBD2	TGTGCCTTCCTTAGACTAGCGGGTTCCCTCGGAAATACGCAGTATTTT	CAFLRLAGSLGNTQYF
TRBV7-9	NA	TRBJ1-1	NA	TGTGCCAGCAGCTTCACGGGTGGCGGGGGCACTGAAGCTTTCTTT	CASSFTGGGGTEAFF
TRBV6-4	NA	TRBJ1-2	TRBD1	TGTGCCAGCAGTGACGGAACAGGGGGCGTATTGGCCTACACCTTC	CASSDGTGGVLAYTF
TRBV7-6	few	TRBJ1-2	TRBD1	TGTGCCAGCAGCCTACAGCCGGGACAGGGGGCCTATGGCTACACCTTC	CASSLQPGQGAYGYTF
TRBV2	NA	TRBJ2-3	NA	TGTGCCAGCAGTGGAAGCCCCCGCACAGATACGCAGTATTTT	CASSGSPRTDTQYF
TRBV28	NA	TRBJ2-1	TRBD1	TGTGCCAGCAGTTTCAGGGGGTTGGTAAATGAGCAGTTCTTC	CASSFRGLVNEQFF
TRBV29-1	NA	TRBJ2-2	NA	TGCAGCGTAGGCCCGCCAGGGGGGTACACCGGGGAGCTGTTTTTT	CSVGPPGGYTGELFF